A single TCR beta chain is shown here with its context. Only in-frame clones appear in the TCRdb table, and some are missing; sequencing was by immunoSEQ multiplex PCR. The table lists some 220,000 clones, approximately 80% of them singletons. Germline-derived CDR1 and CDR2 are SNHLY and FYNNEI. The CDR3 consists of 14 residues. V gave up 3 bases and J gave up 5 bases; unmatched junction bases: 5. These data belong to a study of blood T cell repertoires in COVID-19. The chain uses TRBV2 and TRBJ1-1; 8 nucleotides line up with TRBD1. The source is a woman between 40 and 50 years old with acute COVID-19. The sample taken for sequencing was PBMCs or T cells enriched from blood (not recorded which). CDR3 sequence (DNA): TGTGCCAGCAGTGAGGACAGGGTGAGAACTGAAGCTTTCTTT. This gives the protein CASSEDRVRTEAFF.